The clone carrying this TCR beta chain has only a few counts. Using immunoSEQ multiplex PCR, the repertoire was profiled, and TCRdb retains in-frame clones only, with some absent. The table shows 35,000 to 50,000 clones, with 88% occurring only once. This entry is derived from a study of T cell changes during pregnancy in multiple sclerosis. The CDR3 extends over 13 amino acids. Germline loops: CDR1 MNHEY, CDR2 SVGAGI. The trim removed 1 base at V and 7 bases at J, leaving 1 base unmatched. This receptor was identified in a female donor with multiple sclerosis, enrolled in a pregnancy study. The chain recombines TRBV6-5 with TRBJ2-1; the match to TRBD1 covers 7 bases. The sequencing here drew on CD4+ T cells from peripheral blood mononuclear cells, taken in the second trimester of pregnancy. The CDR3 sequence: CASSYLQGNEQFF. The CDR3 bases are TGTGCCAGCAGTTACTTACAGGGGAATGAGCAGTTCTTC.